These 28 T cell receptor beta chains originate from one sample sequenced in a study of blood T cell repertoires in COVID-19 (dated by TCRdb to about 2020). The library was obtained by the immunoSEQ multiplex PCR assay. The clones in this table, taken by TCRdb from immuneACCESS, are in-frame only. Not every clone is retained; where verified, under half of the shortfall comes from an unresolved V gene, and the cause of the rest is unknown. This sample comprises under 60,000 clones, roughly 88% of them detected only once. The ten largest clones add up to roughly 10% of the sample. Material for sequencing was peripheral blood. Receptors originate from a man younger than 40 with COVID-19, enrolled during active disease.

The chain combines TRBV9 with TRBJ1-1, with a weak D call TRBD1 (6 bases). CDR3 size: 14 residues. The germline CDR1 and CDR2 sequences are SGDLS and YYNGEE. The ends were cut back, 4 bases at V and 1 base at J, with 11 bases in the middle. The CDR3 DNA reads as TGTGCCAGCAGCAGACAGGTTCCGAACACTGAAGCTTTCTTT. Its translation: CASSRQVPNTEAFF. Full variable domain (missing parts from reference TRBV9 and TRBJ1-1): DSGVTQTPKHLITATGQRVTLRCSPRSGDLSVYWYQQSLDQGLQFLIQYYNGEERAKGNILERFSAQQFPDLHSELNLSSLELGDSALYFCASSRQVPNTEAFFGQGTRLTVV.

This clone was observed once. The rearrangement uses TRBV18 and TRBJ1-3, with no clear D. The CDR3 is 13 residues long. V lost 4 bases and J lost 4, with 8 bases in between. Germline assignment: CDR1 KGHSH and CDR2 LQKENI. CDR3 amino acids: CASSRESGNTIYF. CDR3 nucleotide sequence: TGTGCCAGCTCACGGGAGTCAGGAAACACCATATATTTT.

The chain uses TRBV29-1 and TRBJ1-2; maybe TRBD1 (6 bases). CDR1 and CDR2 (germline): SQVTM, ANQGSEA. The CDR3 covers 15 residues. V lost 7 bases and J 5 bases, leaving 23 bases between the germline ends. The CDR3 loop is CSALIVGQMGYGYTF. The CDR3 bases are TGCAGCGCCTTGATTGTTGGACAGATGGGTTATGGCTACACCTTC.

The chain carries TRBV6-1 and TRBJ2-3, with 9 bases that match TRBD2. The CDR3 length is 16 residues. Germline-derived CDR1 and CDR2 are MNHNS and SASEGT. The ends lost 4 bases at V and 4 bases at J; junction bases unmatched: 9. This CDR3 is CASSGLVAGDADTQYF. In nucleotides, the CDR3 is TGTGCCAGCAGTGGGCTCGTAGCGGGAGACGCAGATACGCAGTATTTT.

This chain connects TRBV10-3 to TRBJ2-1, with 8 bases that match TRBD2. CDR1 ENHRY and CDR2 SYGVKD come from the germline V gene. The CDR3 is made up of 12 amino acids. The CDR3 protein is CATREGRGEQFF. The CDR3 DNA sequence: TGTGCTACACGGGAGGGGAGGGGGGAGCAGTTCTTC.

The chain links TRBV10-2 to TRBJ1-4; no clear D. Germline lookup yields CDR1 WSHSY and CDR2 SAAADI. The V end lost 2 bases, the J end lost 10 bases, and 14 bases lay between the germline ends. This CDR3 spans 14 amino acids. The CDR3 loop reads CASSERRRAGKLFF. The DNA for the CDR3 is TGCGCCAGCAGTGAGCGACGAAGAGCAGGAAAACTGTTTTTT.

The chain carries TRBV18 and TRBJ2-1; possible D gene TRBD1, 5 bases. V was cut by 3 bases and J by 5 bases, with 8 bases left in between. The V gene's germline CDR1 is KGHSH and CDR2 LQKENI. The CDR3 length is 13 residues. DNA for the CDR3: TGTGCCAGCTCACCTATAGGGGACAATGAGCAGTTCTTC. This translates into CASSPIGDNEQFF.

The chain is built from TRBV5-1 and TRBJ2-2; 9 bases fit TRBD2. From germline, CDR1 is SGHRS and CDR2 YFSETQ. This CDR3 spans 20 amino acids. V dropped 0 bases and J dropped 8; count of bases not matched to a gene: 20. The CDR3 coding sequence is TGCGCCAGCAGCTTGGCGGGCGCTAGCGGGACCGAATTCCGAGTTGGGGAGCTGTTTTTT. Translation: CASSLAGASGTEFRVGELFF.

V and J are TRBV6-5 and TRBJ2-5, with D possibly TRBD1 on 6 matching bases. The CDR3 is made up of 16 amino acids. Trimming took off 3 bases at V and 7 bases at J, with 21 bases between the two ends. Germline lookup yields CDR1 MNHEY and CDR2 SVGAGI. The CDR3 DNA reads as TGTGCCAGCAGTTATTCGTCTACGCAACCCAGGGGGACCCAGTACTTC. It is translated as CASSYSSTQPRGTQYF.

V is TRBV19 and J is TRBJ2-1, with 11 bases identical to TRBD1. Germline values: CDR1 LNHDA, CDR2 SQIVND (reference sequence). The CDR3 runs 16 residues. J lost 3 bases, V lost 4 bases, and 5 bases had no gene match. The CDR3: CASSTGTGGLYNEQFF. The CDR3 DNA sequence: TGTGCCAGTAGTACGGGGACAGGGGGGCTCTACAATGAGCAGTTCTTC.

The chain couples TRBV5-6 to TRBJ2-3; 7 nucleotides match TRBD2. Germline V CDR1 and CDR2: SGHDT, YYEEEE. The CDR3 sequence is 16 residues long. V lost 4 bases, J lost 0 bases, and 8 bases stayed unmatched. The CDR3 here is CASSGELGRSTDTQYF. In DNA form, the CDR3 reads TGTGCCAGCAGCGGGGAGCTCGGGAGGAGCACAGATACGCAGTATTTT. The variable domain in full, completed from reference TRBV5-6 and TRBJ2-3, reads DAGVTQSPTHLIKTRGQQVTLRCSPKSGHDTVSWYQQALGQGPQFIFQYYEEEERQRGNFPDRFSGHQFPNYSSELNVNALLLGDSALYLCASSGELGRSTDTQYFGPGTRLTVL.

This chain joins TRBV15 and TRBJ1-5; D gene unclear. The CDR3 is 14 residues long. V was clipped by 0 bases and J by 6 bases, with 9 bases between them. Germline V gene sequence: CDR1 LNHNV, CDR2 YYDKDF (reference sequence). CDR3: CATSREGSGQPQHF. CDR3 coding DNA: TGTGCCACCAGCAGAGAGGGCAGCGGTCAGCCCCAGCATTTT.

The chain recombines TRBV5-6 with TRBJ1-1; D remains unclear. The CDR3 has 13 residues. CDR1 is SGHDT, CDR2 YYEEEE, per germline. Trimming left V 0 bases short and J 4 bases short, with 7 bases between. DNA of the CDR3: TGTGCCAGCAGCTTGGACAGTGCCACTGAAGCTTTCTTT. Its protein is CASSLDSATEAFF.

This clone showed up just a few times. The chain is built from TRBV20-1 and TRBJ2-7; possible D gene TRBD1, 5 bases. The germline V gene has CDR1 DFQATT and CDR2 SNEGSKA (reference sequence). The CDR3 runs 12 residues. Trimming cost V 3 bases and J 5 bases, with 11 bases left between them. The CDR3 loop is CSASYQGHEQYF. DNA of the CDR3: TGCAGTGCTAGTTATCAGGGTCACGAGCAGTACTTC.

The V call is TRBV15, the J call TRBJ2-5; a weak D match, TRBD1 (5 bases). In germline, CDR1 is LNHNV, CDR2 YYDKDF (reference sequence). V lost 0 bases to trimming and J lost 4 bases, with 12 bases between them. The CDR3 has 15 residues. Written as DNA, the CDR3 is TGTGCCACCAGCAGAGATCAGGGCAACCGAGAGACCCAGTACTTC. It encodes CATSRDQGNRETQYF.

This rearrangement joins TRBV7-3 to TRBJ1-6, with 9 nucleotides matching TRBD1. Germline V gives CDR1 SGHTA, CDR2 FQGTGA. Trimming removed 4 bases from V and 7 bases from J; junction bases left unmatched: 5. The CDR3 extends over 15 amino acids. This CDR3 is CASSSGTGHNSPLHF. The CDR3 nucleotides are TGTGCCAGCAGCTCCGGGACAGGGCACAATTCACCCCTCCACTTT.

This chain links TRBV3-1 (or the pseudogene TRBV3-2) with TRBJ1-1; TRBD1 matches at 8 bases. The germline V gene encodes CDR1 LGHDT and CDR2 YNNKEL (reference sequence). The CDR3 is 15 residues long. V shed 3 bases and J 2 bases; nucleotides not matched to a gene: 5. The CDR3, as DNA: TGTGCCAGCAGCCAGTCAGACAGGGGTAACACTGAAGCTTTCTTT. Its protein is CASSQSDRGNTEAFF.

The chain uses TRBV6-5 and TRBJ1-2; D gene unclear. The V gene lost 9 bases and the J gene lost 4 bases, with 15 bases spanning the gap. The CDR3 loop spans 13 amino acids. Germline V lookup: CDR1 MNHEY, CDR2 SVGAGI. The CDR3, as DNA: TGTGCCAGGATACCAACACCCCTCTATGGCTACACCTTC. Residues: CARIPTPLYGYTF.

The CDR3 coding sequence is TGTGCCTGGAACCCCTTCTCTAGCGGGAGGCTCCTCTCCTACAATGAGCAGTTCTTC. This codes for CAWNPFSSGRLLSYNEQFF. The chain employs TRBV30 and TRBJ2-1; 11 bases map to TRBD2. CDR1 and CDR2 (germline): GTSNPN, SVGIG (reference sequence). With 4 bases clipped from V and 0 bases from J, the junction kept 14 bases outside the gene matches. This CDR3 has 19 residues.

The genes are TRBV6-1 and TRBJ1-6, with D unresolved. There are 15 residues in the CDR3. V was pared by 2 bases and J by 7 bases, with 12 bases between. CDR1 and CDR2 from the germline V gene are MNHNS and SASEGT. CDR3 nucleotide sequence: TGTGCCAGCAGTGAATTTCAGGCAGGCAATTCACCCCTCCACTTT. Amino acid sequence: CASSEFQAGNSPLHF.

This chain uses TRBV6-5 with TRBJ1-2; a possible D gene is TRBD1 (6 bases). V was cut by 9 bases and J by 8 bases, with 16 bases left in between. Germline V CDR1 and CDR2: MNHEY, SVGAGI. The CDR3 has 12 residues. In DNA form, the CDR3 reads TGTGCCAGTAGAACTAACAGGGACGGCTACACCTTC. Encoded protein: CASRTNRDGYTF.

The chain couples TRBV7-2 to TRBJ2-7, with D maybe TRBD1 (5 bases). Per germline, CDR1 SGHTA and CDR2 FQGNSA. Trimming shortened V by 7 bases and J by 0 bases, and 10 bases separated the two germline ends. CDR3 size: 13 residues. CDR3 sequence: CASMQDNSYEQYF. The DNA for the CDR3 is TGTGCCAGCATGCAGGACAACTCCTACGAGCAGTACTTC.

The chain couples TRBV28 to TRBJ2-7, with D tentatively TRBD1 (6 bases). The CDR3 covers 14 residues. From germline, CDR1 is MDHEN and CDR2 SYDVKM. V lost 5 bases and J 3 bases, leaving 14 bases between the germline ends. The CDR3 DNA reads TGTGCCAGCAGTCTTCAGGGACATAGCTACGAGCAGTACTTC. Protein: CASSLQGHSYEQYF.

The J gene is TRBJ2-1, the V gene TRBV27; 10 nucleotides line up with TRBD2. The CDR3 is 16 amino acids. Germline CDR1 reads MNHEY; CDR2 reads SMNVEV (reference sequence). V lost 8 bases, J lost 7 bases, and 14 bases stayed unmatched. The CDR3 sequence is CASQSPQREGGNEQFF. CDR3 in DNA: TGTGCCAGCCAGTCGCCCCAGCGGGAGGGGGGGAATGAGCAGTTCTTC.

The V call is TRBV27, the J call TRBJ1-1, with 7 bases matching TRBD1. The CDR3 is 14 amino acids. The germline V gene has CDR1 MNHEY and CDR2 SMNVEV (reference sequence). J was trimmed by 0 bases and V by 6 bases; bases with no gene match: 4. This CDR3 reads CASRIGTVNTEAFF. CDR3 in DNA: TGTGCCAGCAGGATTGGGACAGTGAACACTGAAGCTTTCTTT.

This chain's CDR3 is CASSTGGTEAFF. In DNA form, the CDR3 reads TGTGCCAGCAGTACGGGGGGGACTGAAGCTTTCTTT. The chain combines TRBV6-5 with TRBJ1-1; weak D call: TRBD1 (5 bases). V shed 5 bases and J shed 5 bases, with 9 bases lying between them. The CDR3 covers 12 residues. Per germline, CDR1 MNHEY and CDR2 SVGAGI.

The chain joins TRBV11-2 to TRBJ2-1, with TRBD2 identical over 8 bases. Germline CDR1 and CDR2: SGHAT and FQNNGV. This CDR3 has 15 residues. J lost 6 bases, V lost 5 bases, and 9 bases had no gene match. CDR3 nucleotide sequence: TGTGCCAGCAGCCGCCTGCTAGCGGGCTCCAATGAGCAGTTCTTC. It translates to CASSRLLAGSNEQFF.

The CDR3 DNA reads TGTGCCAGTATTTCGGCGGGAGGGCCAAATGAGCAGTTCTTC. It yields the protein CASISAGGPNEQFF. The chain carries TRBV28 and TRBJ2-1, with 9 bases matching TRBD2. There are 14 residues in the CDR3. The germline CDR1 and CDR2 sequences are MDHEN and SYDVKM. Losses at the gene ends were 9 bases for V and 7 bases for J; bases not matched to a gene: 10.